One sample yielded the 2 T cell receptor beta chains listed below, sequenced in a study of tumor and adjacent non-tumor tissue in lung cancer. RNA was extracted from bulk tissue without any cell sorting. Three rounds of nested PCR, following a modified ARM-PCR protocol, produced the TCRbeta library. TCRdb reanalysed the multiplex PCR reads using MiXCR and keeps one entry per CDR3 protein. Of roughly 67,000 distinct CDR3 sequences listed, about three fifths are singletons. The sequenced sample consisted of lung tumor tissue. The receptors shown here come from a man aged 45 to 65 with non-small cell lung cancer.

With regard to this clonotype: A read error may produce the germline difference seen at one junction end. The V and J genes are TRBV7-9 and TRBJ2-1, with TRBD2 matching over 8 bases. The CDR3 has 15 residues. Germline CDR1 reads SEHNR; CDR2 reads FQNEAQ (reference sequence). Here the CDR3 DNA reads TGTGCCAGCAGCCTCGGGACTAGTCCCTACAATGGGCAGTTCTTC. It specifies CASSLGTSPYNGQFF.

This clonotype has just a few counts. The V and J genes are TRBV4-2 and TRBJ2-1, with D perhaps matching TRBD2 (5 bases). V lost 1 base, J lost 6 bases, and 16 bases lay in between. CDR1 is LGHNA, CDR2 YNFKEQ, per germline. The CDR3 contains 16 residues. CDR3 protein: CASSQGRASSRNEQFF. The CDR3 DNA follows: TGTGCCAGCAGCCAAGGAAGGGCGTCTAGCCGCAATGAGCAGTTCTTC.